This T cell receptor beta chain originates from a study of blood T cell repertoires in COVID-19 (TCRdb year 2020). Describing the broader study: Samples from collaborators originated in the United States, Italy and Spain and spanned both the acute and convalescent phases of COVID-19. The prospective study material was composed of cDNA or gDNA derived from T cells, B-cell-depleted T cells, or PBMCs. The dataset comprised deeply sampled blood TCRbeta repertoires from subjects exposed to, actively infected with, or recovered from COVID-19. The repertoires were released in a freely available public database intended as a resource for research on the immune response to SARS-CoV-2. Samples were obtained from the ongoing ImmuneRACE study (first 160 participants) and from 1,200 or so subjects provided by 6 global collaborators. The sample metadata nearly always contained a de-identified subject ID, COVID-19 status, age in years and sex. Where available, HLA class I and class II types were obtained from metadata supplied by the sample provider rather than from assay-based typing.

Here is what the overall study found, with its caveats: The amount of clinical and demographic metadata varied by source and participant and was provided uncurated.

Note on this clone: Its antigen is currently not known. Base qualities are not provided; no much larger clone lies one nucleotide away.

One collaborating source in Seattle enrolled patients during active infection and followed them longitudinally through the course of disease. The collaborating institutions used their own protocols to collect whole blood in K2EDTA tubes. For TCRbeta analysis, collaborator samples were shipped as frozen whole blood, as isolated PBMCs, or as DNA extracted from either sample type. TCRbeta CDR3 regions were amplified from genomic DNA by means of the immunoSEQ Assay, a bias-controlled multiplex PCR. As for the authors' bioinformatics: Nucleated cell counts per sample were estimated from amplification of reference gene primers within the assay. Sequence reads were collapsed and filtered to measure the absolute abundance of every unique TCRbeta CDR3 rearrangement. Productive Simpson clonality was computed per sample as the square root of Simpson's diversity index over productive rearrangements. TCRdb holds this immuneACCESS table with in-frame rearrangements only. Some clones are missing; in checked studies, unresolved V genes explain under half, and the rest has no known cause. Clone size and the V and J calls come from that table; the DNA yielded D and trimming. Across this sample there are roughly 440,000 clones, with more than 70% seen only once. The ten largest clones capture roughly an eighth of the sample.

Sequencing was carried out using peripheral blood. This TCR derives from a woman aged 50 to 65 with COVID-19, enrolled during active disease.

CDR3 loop: CASSLRRQRWETQYF. In nucleotide form, the sequence is TGCGCCAGCAGCTTAAGGAGACAGAGATGGGAGACCCAGTACTTC. The chain is encoded by TRBV5-1 joined to TRBJ2-5, with TRBD1 tentatively as D gene (5 bases match). The CDR3, from cysteine to phenylalanine, totals 15 residues. CDR3 DNA only is kept here, 45 bases in frame from base 1. V loses 2 bases of germline sequence and J loses 5 bases, and the interval between the two ends is 16 bases. The CDR1 and CDR2 encoded by the germline V gene are SGHRS and YFSETQ.